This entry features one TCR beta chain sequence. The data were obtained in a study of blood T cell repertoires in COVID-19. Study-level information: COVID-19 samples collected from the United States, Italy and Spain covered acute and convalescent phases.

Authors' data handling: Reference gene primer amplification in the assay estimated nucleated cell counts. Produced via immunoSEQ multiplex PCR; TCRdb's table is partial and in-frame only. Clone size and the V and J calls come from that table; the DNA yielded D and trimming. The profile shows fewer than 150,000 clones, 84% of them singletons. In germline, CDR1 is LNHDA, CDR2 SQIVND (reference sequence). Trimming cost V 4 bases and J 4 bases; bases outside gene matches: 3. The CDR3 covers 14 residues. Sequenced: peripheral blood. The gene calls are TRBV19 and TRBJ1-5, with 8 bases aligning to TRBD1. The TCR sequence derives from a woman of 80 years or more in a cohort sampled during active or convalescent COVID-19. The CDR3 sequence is CASSRDRPNQPQHF. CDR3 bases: TGTGCCAGTAGTAGGGACAGGCCTAATCAGCCCCAGCATTTT.